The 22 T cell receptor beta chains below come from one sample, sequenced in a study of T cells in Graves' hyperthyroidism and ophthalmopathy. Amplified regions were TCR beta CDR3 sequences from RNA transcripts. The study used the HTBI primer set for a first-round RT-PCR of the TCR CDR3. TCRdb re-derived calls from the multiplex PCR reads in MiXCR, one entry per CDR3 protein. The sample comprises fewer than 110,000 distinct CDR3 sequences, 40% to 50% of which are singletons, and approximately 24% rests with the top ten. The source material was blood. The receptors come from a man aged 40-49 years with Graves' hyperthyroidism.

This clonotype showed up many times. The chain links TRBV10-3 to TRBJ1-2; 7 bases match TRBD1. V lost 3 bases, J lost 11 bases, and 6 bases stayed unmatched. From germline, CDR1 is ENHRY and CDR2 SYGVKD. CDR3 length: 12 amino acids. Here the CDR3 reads CAISEDRAKYTF. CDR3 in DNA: TGTGCCATCAGTGAAGACAGGGCGAAATACACCTTC.

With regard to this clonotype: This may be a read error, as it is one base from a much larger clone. DNA of the CDR3: TGTGCCAGCAGCCCGCGGACACGGGCCCTTTACGAGCAGTACTTC. Its protein product is CASSPRTRALYEQYF. This chain links TRBV4-2 with TRBJ2-7; maybe TRBD1 (5 bases). Germline V gene sequence: CDR1 LGHNA, CDR2 YNFKEQ. CDR3 length: 15 residues. V was shortened by 4 bases and J by 4 bases, with 17 bases between the two germline ends.

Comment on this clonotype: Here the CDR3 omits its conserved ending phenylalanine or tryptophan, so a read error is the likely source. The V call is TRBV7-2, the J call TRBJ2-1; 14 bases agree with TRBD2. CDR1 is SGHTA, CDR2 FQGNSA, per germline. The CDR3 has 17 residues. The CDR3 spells CASSHGSGTSGSIEQFS. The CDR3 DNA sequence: TGCGCCAGCAGCCATGGCTCCGGGACTAGCGGGAGTATTGAGCAGTTCTCC.

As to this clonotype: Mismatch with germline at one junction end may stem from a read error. The CDR3 region is CTSSPRTSGAYERYF. The CDR3 nucleotides are TGTACCAGTAGTCCCCGGACTAGCGGGGCCTACGAGCGGTACTTC. The V gene is TRBV19, the J gene TRBJ2-7, with 12 bases matching TRBD2. The CDR3 has 15 amino acids. Per the germline V gene, CDR1 is LNHDA and CDR2 is SQIVND (reference sequence).

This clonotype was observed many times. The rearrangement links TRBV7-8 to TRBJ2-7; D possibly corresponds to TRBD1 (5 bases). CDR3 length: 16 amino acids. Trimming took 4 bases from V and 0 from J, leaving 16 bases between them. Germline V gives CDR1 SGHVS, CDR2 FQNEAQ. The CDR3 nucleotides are TGTGCCAGCAGCTCCGTTCGGACAAGGAGCTCCTACGAGCAGTACTTC. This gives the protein CASSSVRTRSSYEQYF.

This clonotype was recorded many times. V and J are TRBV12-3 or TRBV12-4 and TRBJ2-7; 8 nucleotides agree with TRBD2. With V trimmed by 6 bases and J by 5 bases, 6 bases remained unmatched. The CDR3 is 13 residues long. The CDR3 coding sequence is TGTGCCAGCAGCGGGAGGGGGTGGGACGAGCAGTACTTC. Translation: CASSGRGWDEQYF.

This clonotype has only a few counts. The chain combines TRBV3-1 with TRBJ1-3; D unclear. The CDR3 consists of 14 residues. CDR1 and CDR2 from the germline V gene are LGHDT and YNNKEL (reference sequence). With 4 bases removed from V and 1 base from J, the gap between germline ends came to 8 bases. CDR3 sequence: CASSPSDSGNTIYF. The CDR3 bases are TGTGCCAGCAGCCCCTCCGATTCTGGAAACACCATATATTTT.

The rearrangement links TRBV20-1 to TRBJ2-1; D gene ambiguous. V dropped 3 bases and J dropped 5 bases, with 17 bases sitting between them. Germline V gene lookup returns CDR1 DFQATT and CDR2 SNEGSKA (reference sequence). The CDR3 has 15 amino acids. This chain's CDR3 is CSASGGRRHNNEQFF. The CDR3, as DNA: TGCAGTGCTAGTGGTGGACGGAGACACAACAATGAGCAGTTCTTC.

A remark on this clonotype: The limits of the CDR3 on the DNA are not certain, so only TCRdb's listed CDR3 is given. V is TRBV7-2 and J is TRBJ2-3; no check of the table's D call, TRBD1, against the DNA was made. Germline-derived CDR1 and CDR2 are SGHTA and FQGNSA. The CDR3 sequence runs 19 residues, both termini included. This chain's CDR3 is CASSFYICSAEARSDTQYF.

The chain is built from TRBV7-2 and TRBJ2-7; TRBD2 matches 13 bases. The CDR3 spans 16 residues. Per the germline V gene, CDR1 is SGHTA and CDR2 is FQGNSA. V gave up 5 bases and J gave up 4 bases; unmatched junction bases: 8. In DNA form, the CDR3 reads TGTGCCAGCAGCCTACCGACTAGCGGGAGGCCTTACGAGCAGTACTTC. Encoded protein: CASSLPTSGRPYEQYF.

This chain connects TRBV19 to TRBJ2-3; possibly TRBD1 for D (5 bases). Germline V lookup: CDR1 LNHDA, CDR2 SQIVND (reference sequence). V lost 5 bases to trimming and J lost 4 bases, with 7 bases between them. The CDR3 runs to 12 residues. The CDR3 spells CASSQGADTQYF. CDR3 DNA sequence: TGTGCCAGTAGTCAGGGTGCAGATACGCAGTATTTT.

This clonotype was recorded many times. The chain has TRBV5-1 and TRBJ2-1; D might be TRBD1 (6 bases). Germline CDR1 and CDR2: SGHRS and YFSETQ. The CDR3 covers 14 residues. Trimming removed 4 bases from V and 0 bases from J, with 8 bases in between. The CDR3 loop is CASSRDTSYNEQFF. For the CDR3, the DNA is TGCGCCAGCAGCCGGGACACCTCCTACAATGAGCAGTTCTTC.

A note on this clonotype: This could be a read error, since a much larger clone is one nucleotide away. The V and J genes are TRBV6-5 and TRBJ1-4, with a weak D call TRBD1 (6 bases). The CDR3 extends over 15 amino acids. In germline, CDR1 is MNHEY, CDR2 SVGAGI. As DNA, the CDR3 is TGTGCCAGTAGCAGAACGGACAGCCTTAATGAAGAACTGTTTTTT. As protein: CASSRTDSLNEELFF.

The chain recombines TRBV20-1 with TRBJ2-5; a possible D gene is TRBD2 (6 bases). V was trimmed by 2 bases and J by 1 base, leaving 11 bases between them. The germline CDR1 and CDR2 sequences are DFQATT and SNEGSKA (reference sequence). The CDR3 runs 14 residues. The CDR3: CSARSRGAQETQYF. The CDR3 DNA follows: TGCAGTGCTAGAAGTCGCGGGGCCCAAGAGACCCAGTACTTC.

The CDR3 DNA reads TGTGCCAGCAGTGGACACCCGAACACCGGGGAGCTGTTTTTT. Translating gives CASSGHPNTGELFF. The chain carries TRBV2 and TRBJ2-2; D ambiguous. The CDR3 runs 14 residues. V shed 4 bases and J shed 0 bases, with 6 bases lying between them. The germline CDR1 and CDR2 sequences are SNHLY and FYNNEI.

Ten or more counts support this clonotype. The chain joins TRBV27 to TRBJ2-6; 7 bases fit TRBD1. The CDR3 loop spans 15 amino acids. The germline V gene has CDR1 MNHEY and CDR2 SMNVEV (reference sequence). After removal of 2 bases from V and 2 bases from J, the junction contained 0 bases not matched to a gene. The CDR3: CASSLQGAGANVLTF. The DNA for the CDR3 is TGTGCCAGCAGTTTACAGGGGGCTGGGGCCAACGTCCTGACTTTC.

The CDR3 sequence: CASRRGSLYNEQFF. For the CDR3, the DNA is TGTGCCAGCAGAAGGGGCAGCCTCTACAATGAGCAGTTCTTC. The chain has TRBV2 and TRBJ2-1, with D perhaps TRBD1 (5 bases). Trimming shortened V by 6 bases and J by 3 bases, and 12 bases separated the two germline ends. The germline V gene encodes CDR1 SNHLY and CDR2 FYNNEI. This CDR3 region has 14 residues.

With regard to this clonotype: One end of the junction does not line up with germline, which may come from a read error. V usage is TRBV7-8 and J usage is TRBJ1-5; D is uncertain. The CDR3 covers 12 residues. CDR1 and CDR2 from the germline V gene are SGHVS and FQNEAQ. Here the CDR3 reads CASSLEDQSQHF. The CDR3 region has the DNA TGTGCCAGCAGCTTAGAAGATCAGTCCCAGCATTTC.

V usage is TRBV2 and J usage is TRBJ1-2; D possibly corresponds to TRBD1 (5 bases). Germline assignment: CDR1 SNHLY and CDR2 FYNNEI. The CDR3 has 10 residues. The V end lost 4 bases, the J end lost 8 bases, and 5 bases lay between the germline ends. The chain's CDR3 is CASSGQGYTF. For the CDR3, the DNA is TGTGCCAGCAGTGGACAGGGCTACACCTTC.

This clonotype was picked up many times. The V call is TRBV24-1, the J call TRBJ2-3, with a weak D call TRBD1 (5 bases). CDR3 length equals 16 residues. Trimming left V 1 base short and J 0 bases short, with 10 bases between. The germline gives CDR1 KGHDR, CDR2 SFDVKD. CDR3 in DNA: TGTGCCACCAGTGATTTAAGGGGATCTAGCACAGATACGCAGTATTTT. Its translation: CATSDLRGSSTDTQYF.

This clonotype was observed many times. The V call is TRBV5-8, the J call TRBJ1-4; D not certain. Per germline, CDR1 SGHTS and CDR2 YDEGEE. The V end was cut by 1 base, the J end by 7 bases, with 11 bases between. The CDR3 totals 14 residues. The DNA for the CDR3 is TGTGCCAGCAGCTTGCACGGGGAGGGTGAAAAACTGTTTTTT. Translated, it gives CASSLHGEGEKLFF.

The CDR3: CASSLRTGFQPQHF. The DNA for the CDR3 is TGTGCCAGCAGTTTAAGGACAGGGTTTCAGCCCCAGCATTTT. The V call is TRBV12-3 or TRBV12-4, the J call TRBJ1-5; 8 positions match TRBD1. The J segment lost 6 bases and the V segment lost 2 bases, leaving 3 bases of the junction unmatched. This CDR3 has 14 amino acids.